These 18 T cell receptor beta chains were all obtained from the same sample, sequenced in a study of spatial heterogeneity in lung cancer (dated by TCRdb to the late 2010s). The time point tag for this specimen amounts to: sample taken at primary tumor resection. Whole RNA extracted from tumor and nontumor lung tissue, or from cryopreserved PBMC samples, was used for TCR sequencing without cell sorting. Libraries came from 5' RACE. Sequencing was carried out with a NextSeq 500. TCRdb handled the public reads itself, with Q25 trimming in fastp and clone calling in MiXCR, and kept productive beta chains. When rows share a CDR3 protein, they turn into one entry using the most common DNA and genes. The sample table holds 20,000 to 25,000 distinct CDR3 sequences, of which 6.9% were seen once. The ten largest account for about 13% of the sample. The starting material was PBMCs, obtained at surgery. The receptors shown here come from a male donor with early-stage non-small cell lung cancer.

This clonotype was found many times. The gene calls are TRBV5-1 and TRBJ2-1; 8 bases map to TRBD1. The CDR3 consists of 16 residues. In germline, CDR1 is SGHRS, CDR2 YFSETQ. The V segment lost 4 bases and the J segment 1 base; nucleotides outside the gene matches: 7. This CDR3 reads CASSIPTGVSYNEQFF. CDR3 sequence (DNA): TGCGCCAGCAGCATCCCGACAGGGGTGTCCTACAATGAGCAGTTCTTC. Full variable domain (outside the CDR3, taken from reference TRBV5-1 and TRBJ2-1): KAGVTQTPRYLIKTRGQQVTLSCSPISGHRSVSWYQQTPGQGLQFLFEYFSETQRNKGNFPGRFSGRQFSNSRSEMNVSTLELGDSALYLCASSIPTGVSYNEQFFGPGTRLTVL.

This clonotype was detected a few times. The chain combines TRBV7-4 with TRBJ1-5; D unresolved. This CDR3 region has 16 residues. The germline gives CDR1 SGHVT, CDR2 SQSDAQ. Trimming cost V 7 bases and J 1 base, with 17 bases left between them. The CDR3 is CASTRMVLRSNQPQHF. The CDR3 DNA is TGTGCCAGCACCCGGATGGTTCTGAGGAGCAATCAGCCCCAGCATTTT.

This clonotype has more than one count but fewer than ten. The chain has TRBV20-1 and TRBJ2-3, with TRBD2 matching 10 bases. The V gene's germline CDR1 is DFQATT and CDR2 SNEGSKA (reference sequence). The CDR3 extends over 12 amino acids. The CDR3 region is CGGLADTDTQYF. CDR3 coding DNA: TGCGGCGGACTAGCGGACACAGATACGCAGTATTTT.

This clonotype appeared many times. V is TRBV5-1 and J is TRBJ2-5, with 9 bases lining up with TRBD2. The CDR3 extends over 13 amino acids. V trimming: 5 bases; J trimming: 4 bases; junction bases outside the gene matches: 3. From germline, CDR1 is SGHRS and CDR2 YFSETQ. The CDR3 spells CASRIAGAETQYF. In DNA, the CDR3 is TGCGCCAGCAGAATAGCGGGAGCAGAGACCCAGTACTTC.

As to this clonotype: A much larger clone lies one base from this, so it may be a read error. This chain links TRBV10-1 with TRBJ2-3; 9 bases are a match to TRBD2. From germline, CDR1 is WNHNN and CDR2 SYGVQD (reference sequence). The CDR3 spans 15 residues. The CDR3 DNA sequence: TGCGCCAGCAGTGTTGCGGGAGGGGGCACAGAAACGCAGTATTTT. Residues: CASSVAGGGTETQYF.

This clonotype was seen many times. In DNA form, the CDR3 reads TGCGCCAGCAGCTTGGAACAGGGTCGAGGAGGCTACACCTTC. Protein sequence: CASSLEQGRGGYTF. V and J are TRBV5-1 and TRBJ1-2, with a weak D call TRBD1 (6 bases). Germline V gene lookup returns CDR1 SGHRS and CDR2 YFSETQ. The V and J ends lost 0 bases and 8 bases respectively, with 14 bases between them. The CDR3 spans 14 residues.

The genes are TRBV7-8 and TRBJ2-2; D not resolved. V gave up 3 bases and J gave up 6 bases, with 5 bases separating them. CDR3 length equals 12 residues. Germline CDR1 and CDR2: SGHVS and FQNEAQ. The CDR3: CASSFSAGELFF. CDR3 DNA: TGTGCCAGCAGCTTCTCCGCCGGGGAGCTGTTTTTT.

This clonotype was observed a few times. CDR3 amino acids: CASINSGGPSYEQYF. In DNA form, the CDR3 reads TGTGCCAGCATAAATTCAGGGGGACCTTCCTACGAGCAGTACTTC. The chain employs TRBV6-5 and TRBJ2-7, with 7 positions matching TRBD1. The V segment lost 7 bases and the J segment 1 base; nucleotides outside the gene matches: 10. Germline values: CDR1 MNHEY, CDR2 SVGAGI. The length of the CDR3 is 15 residues.

This clonotype was seen ten or more times. The J gene is TRBJ2-7, the V gene TRBV9; TRBD1 is a possible D gene (5 bases). From germline, CDR1 is SGDLS and CDR2 YYNGEE. CDR3 length equals 13 residues. Trimming shortened V by 3 bases and J by 3 bases, and 10 bases separated the two germline ends. The DNA for the CDR3 is TGTGCCAGCAGCGCCCCAGGGATCTACGAGCAGTACTTC. Amino acids: CASSAPGIYEQYF.

This clonotype ranks as medium-sized. The rearrangement joins TRBV18 to TRBJ2-1; D gene ambiguous. The germline V gene has CDR1 KGHSH and CDR2 LQKENI. V lost 2 bases and J lost 5, with 4 bases in between. CDR3 size: 12 residues. CDR3 loop: CASSPENNEQFF. In DNA, the CDR3 is TGTGCCAGCTCACCAGAGAACAATGAGCAGTTCTTC.

The sample holds many counts of this clonotype. V and J are TRBV6-6 and TRBJ2-2; D uncertain. The germline V gene encodes CDR1 MNHNY and CDR2 SVGAGI (reference sequence). This CDR3 has 16 residues. The V and J ends lost 5 bases and 4 bases respectively, with 17 bases between them. CDR3 in DNA: TGTGCCAGCAGTAACAGCCCCGCCCGAACCACCGGGGAGCTGTTTTTT. Translated: CASSNSPARTTGELFF.

Within the sample, this clonotype is medium-sized (0.01 to 0.1%). The chain is built from TRBV7-6 and TRBJ1-5, with D hard to call. The CDR3 is 13 amino acids. Germline V gene data show CDR1 as SGHVS and CDR2 as FNYEAQ. V lost 0 bases to trimming and J lost 5 bases, with 5 bases between them. CDR3 sequence: CASSLALDQPQHF. CDR3 nucleotide sequence: TGTGCCAGCAGCTTAGCGCTCGATCAGCCCCAGCATTTT.

This clonotype was detected ten times or more. The chain recombines TRBV2 with TRBJ2-1; 12 positions agree with TRBD2. The germline V gene encodes CDR1 SNHLY and CDR2 FYNNEI. Trimming at V came to 7 bases and at J to 15 bases, leaving 13 bases not matched to a gene. The CDR3 covers 14 residues. The CDR3 spells CASIGLAGGPTMFF. Written as DNA, the CDR3 is TGTGCCAGCATTGGTCTAGCGGGAGGGCCGACGATGTTCTTC. The variable domain in full, with the rest retrieved from reference TRBV2 and TRBJ2-1, is EPEVTQTPSHQVTQMGQEVILRCVPISNHLYFYWYRQILGQKVEFLVSFYNNEISEKSEIFDDQFSVERPDGSNFTLKIRSTKLEDSAMYFCASIGLAGGPTMFFGPGTRLTVL.

This clonotype was detected only a few times. The chain employs TRBV28 and TRBJ1-1, with D possibly being TRBD1 (5 bases). V dropped 4 bases and J dropped 4 bases, with 10 bases sitting between them. Germline loops: CDR1 MDHEN, CDR2 SYDVKM. The CDR3 is 13 amino acids. This CDR3 is CASSWGEGTEAFF. The CDR3, as DNA: TGTGCCAGCAGTTGGGGGGAGGGCACTGAAGCTTTCTTT.

This clonotype has at least ten counts. The chain links TRBV7-9 to TRBJ2-2; TRBD1 agrees at 9 bases. Germline CDR1 SEHNR, CDR2 FQNEAQ (reference sequence). The CDR3 spans 14 residues. V lost 3 bases to trimming and J lost 6 bases; unmatched junction nucleotides: 2. CDR3 region: CASSLGQGPGELFF. The CDR3 DNA follows: TGTGCCAGCAGCTTGGGACAGGGCCCCGGGGAGCTGTTTTTT. Full variable domain (missing parts from reference TRBV7-9 and TRBJ2-2): DTGVSQNPRHKITKRGQNVTFRCDPISEHNRLYWYRQTLGQGPEFLTYFQNEAQLEKSRLLSDRFSAERPKGSFSTLEIQRTEQGDSAMYLCASSLGQGPGELFFGEGSRLTVL.

This clonotype was detected ten times or more. The J gene is TRBJ1-1, the V gene TRBV5-6; D not certain. Germline V lookup: CDR1 SGHDT, CDR2 YYEEEE. Between the trimmed V and J ends, which lost 4 bases and 1 base, there was a span of 2 bases. CDR3 size: 11 residues. CDR3 residues: CASSKNTEAFF. The CDR3 DNA is TGTGCCAGCAGCAAGAACACTGAAGCTTTCTTT.

This clonotype came up many times. The V call is TRBV9, the J call TRBJ2-1; D gene ambiguous. Trimming removed 3 bases at V and 0 bases at J, with 16 bases between. The CDR3 runs 17 residues. From germline, CDR1 is SGDLS and CDR2 YYNGEE. The CDR3 coding sequence is TGTGCCAGCAGCGGAACGTGGACCCTGAGCTCCTACAATGAGCAGTTCTTC. Protein sequence: CASSGTWTLSSYNEQFF.

This clonotype was seen ten or more times. This chain connects TRBV18 to TRBJ2-7; D is undetermined. CDR1 is KGHSH and CDR2 is LQKENI in the germline V gene. There are 15 residues in the CDR3. Trimming removed 3 bases from V and 0 bases from J, with 12 bases in between. In DNA, the CDR3 is TGTGCCAGCTCACCCGGGTCCGCAAACTCCTACGAGCAGTACGTC. Translation gives CASSPGSANSYEQYV.